A single sample gave rise to the 18 T cell receptor beta chains below, sequenced in a study of blood T cell repertoires in COVID-19. Assay: immunoSEQ multiplex PCR; the TCRdb copy retains only in-frame clones and omits some. The table lists almost 100,000 clones, 86% of them singletons, with 9% to 12% in the top ten. The material sequenced was peripheral blood. The receptors shown here come from a man aged 45 to 65 with acute or convalescent COVID-19.

The chain employs TRBV3-1 (or the pseudogene TRBV3-2) and TRBJ2-2; 10 bases line up with TRBD2. Germline-derived CDR1 and CDR2 are LGHDT and YNNKEL (reference sequence). The CDR3 totals 16 residues. Losses at the gene ends were 5 bases for V and 4 bases for J; bases not matched to a gene: 7. The CDR3 protein is CASSDRRTSGTGELFF. The CDR3 nucleotides read TGTGCCAGCAGCGACCGAAGGACTAGCGGCACCGGGGAGCTGTTTTTT.

This chain joins TRBV27 and TRBJ2-1; D not certain. This CDR3 region has 14 residues. Trimming took off 5 bases at V and 8 bases at J, with 16 bases between the two ends. Germline CDR1 reads MNHEY; CDR2 reads SMNVEV (reference sequence). CDR3 nucleotides: TGTGCCAGCAGTCTCTACTCTCCGTATTATGAGCAGTTCTTC. This codes for CASSLYSPYYEQFF.

This sequence joins TRBV5-4 and TRBJ2-3; 13 bases are shared with TRBD2. The junction had 6 bases not matched to a gene; V was cut back by 4 bases and J by 4 bases. Germline V gene data show CDR1 as SGHNT and CDR2 as YYREEE (reference sequence). This CDR3 region has 16 residues. CDR3 coding DNA: TGTGCCAGCAGCCTACGGACTAGCGGGAGTGCAGATACGCAGTATTTT. This gives the protein CASSLRTSGSADTQYF.

The gene calls are TRBV12-3 or TRBV12-4 and TRBJ2-7; no firm D call. V was pared by 4 bases and J by 4 bases, with 5 bases between. The CDR3 has 11 residues. This CDR3 is CASSSRYEQYF. The CDR3 nucleotides are TGTGCCAGCAGTTCCCGTTACGAGCAGTACTTC.

V is TRBV24-1 and J is TRBJ2-3; the match to TRBD1 covers 8 bases. The V gene end was trimmed by 6 bases and the J gene end by 1 base; junction bases not matched to a gene: 5. The CDR3 covers 15 residues. Germline loops: CDR1 KGHDR, CDR2 SFDVKD. The CDR3 protein is CATSRTGTGTDTQYF. The CDR3 nucleotides read TGTGCCACCAGTAGGACAGGGACGGGCACAGATACGCAGTATTTT.

This chain links TRBV4-1 with TRBJ1-3; D is uncertain. This CDR3 region has 19 residues. Trimming cost V 0 bases and J 0 bases, with 18 bases left between them. Germline V gives CDR1 MGHRA, CDR2 YSYEKL. The CDR3 coding sequence is TGCGCCAGCAGCCAAGAGGGCACGGGAAGGGCCTACTCTGGAAACACCATATATTTT. Protein product: CASSQEGTGRAYSGNTIYF.

This clone was seen a single time. This chain uses TRBV25-1 with TRBJ1-1; 8 nucleotides line up with TRBD1. The V gene's germline CDR1 is MGHDK and CDR2 SYGVNS. J was trimmed by 4 bases and V by 4 bases; bases with no gene match: 2. CDR3 length: 13 amino acids. The CDR3 DNA reads TGTGCCAGCAGTGGGACAGGGTTCACTGAAGCTTTCTTT. It translates to CASSGTGFTEAFF.

This chain links TRBV7-6 with TRBJ2-1; D uncertain. CDR1 and CDR2 (germline): SGHVS, FNYEAQ. Trimming shortened V by 6 bases and J by 2 bases, and 5 bases separated the two germline ends. The CDR3 is 12 residues long. The CDR3 sequence: CASSYTYNEQFF. CDR3 nucleotide sequence: TGTGCCAGCAGTTACACCTACAATGAGCAGTTCTTC.

This clone has just a few counts. The V and J genes are TRBV5-4 and TRBJ2-1, with 14 positions matching TRBD2. After removal of 4 bases from V and 1 base from J, the junction contained 7 bases not matched to a gene. Germline V gives CDR1 SGHNT, CDR2 YYREEE (reference sequence). CDR3 length: 18 amino acids. The CDR3 spells CASSVGTSGSKSYNEQFF. CDR3 nucleotides: TGTGCCAGCAGCGTCGGGACTAGCGGGAGTAAGTCCTACAATGAGCAGTTCTTC.

V gene TRBV7-8 combines with J gene TRBJ1-2; 9 positions agree with TRBD1. V lost 1 base and J lost 7; bases outside the gene matches: 4. The V gene's germline CDR1 is SGHVS and CDR2 FQNEAQ. There are 14 residues in the CDR3. As DNA, the CDR3 is TGTGCCAGCAGCTTAGAATGGACAGGGGCTGGCTACACCTTC. Translating it yields CASSLEWTGAGYTF.

This rearrangement joins TRBV25-1 to TRBJ1-3; D is undetermined. The CDR3 runs to 15 residues. Per the germline V gene, CDR1 is MGHDK and CDR2 is SYGVNS. The V and J ends lost 1 base and 8 bases respectively, with 15 bases between them. The CDR3 sequence is CASSEFGGPADTIYF. The CDR3 bases are TGTGCCAGCAGTGAATTTGGTGGTCCCGCGGACACCATATATTTT.

The gene calls are TRBV6-5 and TRBJ1-5; 8 bases are a match to TRBD1. Germline assignment: CDR1 MNHEY and CDR2 SVGAGI. With V trimmed by 7 bases and J by 4 bases, 9 bases remained unmatched. This CDR3 comprises 15 residues. This CDR3 is CASTRQGLTNQPQHF. DNA of the CDR3: TGTGCCAGCACTAGACAGGGGCTGACAAATCAGCCCCAGCATTTT.

This chain links TRBV20-1 with TRBJ1-2; possible D gene TRBD1, 6 bases. The CDR3 is 11 residues long. Trimming took off 6 bases at V and 7 bases at J, with 12 bases between the two ends. CDR1 is DFQATT and CDR2 is SNEGSKA in the germline V gene (reference sequence). CDR3 residues: CSALQGSGYTF. The CDR3 nucleotides read TGCAGTGCCTTGCAGGGGTCTGGCTACACCTTC.

The V call is TRBV6-1, the J call TRBJ1-2; no firm D call. There are 15 residues in the CDR3. V lost 0 bases and J lost 1, with 9 bases in between. The germline CDR1 and CDR2 sequences are MNHNS and SASEGT. CDR3: CASSEAYTINYGYTF. The CDR3 DNA sequence: TGTGCCAGCAGTGAAGCTTACACTATTAACTATGGCTACACCTTC.

The chain employs TRBV19 and TRBJ2-1; 7 bases map to TRBD1. This CDR3 has 17 residues. V shed 4 bases, J shed 3 bases, and the junction held 12 bases outside the gene matches. Germline V CDR1 and CDR2: LNHDA, SQIVND (reference sequence). CDR3 protein: CASSRVPGQIYYNEQFF. CDR3 nucleotide sequence: TGTGCCAGTAGTAGAGTACCGGGACAGATCTACTACAATGAGCAGTTCTTC.

V usage is TRBV9 and J usage is TRBJ2-7; D unresolved. There are 13 residues in the CDR3. V lost 0 bases to trimming and J lost 4 bases, with 8 bases between them. Germline V CDR1 and CDR2: SGDLS, YYNGEE. CDR3 residues: CASSVGSRYEQYF. CDR3 nucleotide sequence: TGTGCCAGCAGCGTAGGTTCCAGATACGAGCAGTACTTC.

This chain links TRBV11-1 with TRBJ2-7, with 11 bases fitting TRBD1. CDR1 and CDR2 from the germline V gene are SGHAT and FQDESV (reference sequence). V was clipped by 3 bases and J by 2 bases; unmatched bases: 3. This CDR3 contains 15 residues. DNA for the CDR3: TGTGCCAGCAGCTTTGGACAGGGGGCAGCCTACGAGCAGTACTTC. Amino acids: CASSFGQGAAYEQYF.

The chain links TRBV19 to TRBJ1-5; possibly TRBD1 for D (6 bases). Germline values: CDR1 LNHDA, CDR2 SQIVND (reference sequence). The V end was cut by 0 bases, the J end by 6 bases, with 9 bases between. The CDR3 runs 14 residues. Written as DNA, the CDR3 is TGTGCCAGTAGTATAGACCAGGGGTTTCAGCCCCAGCATTTT. Translated: CASSIDQGFQPQHF. Supplemented by reference TRBV19 and TRBJ1-5, the full variable domain reads DGGITQSPKYLFRKEGQNVTLSCEQNLNHDAMYWYRQDPGQGLRLIYYSQIVNDFQKGDIAEGYSVSREKKESFPLTVTSAQKNPTAFYLCASSIDQGFQPQHFGDGTRLSIL.